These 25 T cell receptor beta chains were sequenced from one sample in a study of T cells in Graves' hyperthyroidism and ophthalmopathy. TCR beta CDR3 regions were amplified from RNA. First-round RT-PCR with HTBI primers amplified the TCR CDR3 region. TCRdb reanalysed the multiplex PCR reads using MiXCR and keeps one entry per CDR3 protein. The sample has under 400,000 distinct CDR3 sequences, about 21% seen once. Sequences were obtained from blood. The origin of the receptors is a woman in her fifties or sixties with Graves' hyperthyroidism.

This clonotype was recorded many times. This CDR3 reads CASSSGTSGNTIYF. In DNA form, the CDR3 reads TGTGCCAGCAGTTCAGGGACCTCTGGAAACACCATATATTTT. The V gene is TRBV12-3 or TRBV12-4, the J gene TRBJ1-3, with D perhaps TRBD1 (5 bases). Trimming took 4 bases from V and 0 from J, leaving 7 bases between them. The CDR3 has 14 residues.

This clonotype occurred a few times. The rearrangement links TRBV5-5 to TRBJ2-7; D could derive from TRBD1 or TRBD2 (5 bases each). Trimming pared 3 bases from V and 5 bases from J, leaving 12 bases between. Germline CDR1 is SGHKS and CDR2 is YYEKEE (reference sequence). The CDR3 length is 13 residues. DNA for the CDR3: TGTGCCAGCAGCTATCCAGGGCGGGACGAGCAGTACTTC. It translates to CASSYPGRDEQYF.

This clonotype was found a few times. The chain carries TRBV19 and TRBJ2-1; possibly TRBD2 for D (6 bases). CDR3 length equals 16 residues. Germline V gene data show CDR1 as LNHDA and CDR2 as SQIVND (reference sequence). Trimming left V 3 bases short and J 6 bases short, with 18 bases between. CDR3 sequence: CASSMGFAGLGNEQFF. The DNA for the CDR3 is TGTGCCAGTAGTATGGGGTTTGCGGGATTGGGCAATGAGCAGTTCTTC.

The DNA of the CDR3 is TGTGCCAGCAGCTTGGAGGTCAGTATTCAGCCCCAGCATTTT. Encoded protein: CASSLEVSIQPQHF. The J gene is TRBJ1-5, the V gene TRBV5-5; no clear D. Looked up from germline, CDR1 is SGHKS and CDR2 is YYEKEE (reference sequence). V lost 0 bases and J 6 bases, leaving 10 bases between the germline ends. This CDR3 comprises 14 residues.

The CDR3 bases are TGTGCCAGCAGTTACGGTCTAGCCGGGGCCAACGTCCTGACTTTC. Amino acids: CASSYGLAGANVLTF. The V call is TRBV6-8, the J call TRBJ2-6, with a weak D call TRBD2 (5 bases). The CDR3 has 15 amino acids. The germline gives CDR1 MNHGY, CDR2 SAAAGT. The V end lost 2 bases, the J end lost 4 bases, and 9 bases lay between the germline ends.

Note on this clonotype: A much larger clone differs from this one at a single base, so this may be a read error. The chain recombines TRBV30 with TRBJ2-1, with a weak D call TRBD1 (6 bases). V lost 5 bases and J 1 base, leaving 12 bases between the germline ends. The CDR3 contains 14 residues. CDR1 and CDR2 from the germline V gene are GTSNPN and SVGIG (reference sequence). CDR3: CAWGLGTSYNEQFF. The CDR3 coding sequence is TGTGCCTGGGGTCTTGGGACATCCTACAATGAGCAGTTCTTC.

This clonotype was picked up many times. CDR3 in DNA: TGTGCCACCAGCTCCCAGACAAGTTATCAGCCCCAGCATTTT. Protein product: CATSSQTSYQPQHF. The chain links TRBV15 to TRBJ1-5, with D uncertain. The CDR3 length is 14 residues. With 5 bases removed from V and 5 bases from J, the gap between germline ends came to 13 bases. Germline CDR1 reads LNHNV; CDR2 reads YYDKDF (reference sequence).

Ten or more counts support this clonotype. CDR3 sequence: CASTQSGGAYEQYF. The CDR3 coding sequence is TGTGCCAGCACCCAAAGCGGGGGGGCCTACGAGCAGTACTTC. This rearrangement joins TRBV12-3 or TRBV12-4 to TRBJ2-7; 10 bases line up with TRBD2. J gave up 2 bases and V 7 bases, and 5 bases lay outside the gene matches. CDR3 size: 14 residues.

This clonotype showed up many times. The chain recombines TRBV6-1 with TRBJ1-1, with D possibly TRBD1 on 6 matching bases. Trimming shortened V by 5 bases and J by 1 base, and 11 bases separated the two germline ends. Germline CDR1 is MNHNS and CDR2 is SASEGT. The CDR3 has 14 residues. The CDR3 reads CASSKDRPNTEAFF. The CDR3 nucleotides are TGTGCCAGCAGTAAGGACAGACCGAACACTGAAGCTTTCTTT.

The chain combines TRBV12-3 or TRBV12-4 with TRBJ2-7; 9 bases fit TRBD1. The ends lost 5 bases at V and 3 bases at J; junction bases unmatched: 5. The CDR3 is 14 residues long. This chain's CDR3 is CASSPDRGYYEQYF. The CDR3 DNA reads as TGTGCCAGCAGTCCTGACAGGGGGTACTACGAGCAGTACTTC.

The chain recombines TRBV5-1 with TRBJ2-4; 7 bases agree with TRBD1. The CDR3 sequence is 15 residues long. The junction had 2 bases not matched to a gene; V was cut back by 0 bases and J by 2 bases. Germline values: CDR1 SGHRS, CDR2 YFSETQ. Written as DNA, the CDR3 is TGCGCCAGCAGCTTGGAGGGGGCGTCCAAAAACATTCAGTACTTC. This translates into CASSLEGASKNIQYF. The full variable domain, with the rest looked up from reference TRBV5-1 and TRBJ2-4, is KAGVTQTPRYLIKTRGQQVTLSCSPISGHRSVSWYQQTPGQGLQFLFEYFSETQRNKGNFPGRFSGRQFSNSRSEMNVSTLELGDSALYLCASSLEGASKNIQYFGAGTRLSVL.

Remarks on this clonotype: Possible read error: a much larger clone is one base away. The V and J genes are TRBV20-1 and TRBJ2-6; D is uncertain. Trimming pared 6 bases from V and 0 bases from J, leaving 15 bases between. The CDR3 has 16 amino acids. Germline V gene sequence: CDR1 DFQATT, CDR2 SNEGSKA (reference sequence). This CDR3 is CSAELYESSGANVLTF. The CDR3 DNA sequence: TGCAGTGCCGAGCTGTACGAGAGCTCTGGGGCCAACGTCCTGACTTTC.

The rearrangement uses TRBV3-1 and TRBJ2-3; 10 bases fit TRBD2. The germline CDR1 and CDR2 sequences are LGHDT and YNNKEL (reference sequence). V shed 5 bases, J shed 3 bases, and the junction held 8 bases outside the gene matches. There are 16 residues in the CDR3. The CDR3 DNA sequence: TGTGCCAGCAGCGGTTCACTAGCGGGGAGGACAGATACGCAGTATTTT. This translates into CASSGSLAGRTDTQYF.

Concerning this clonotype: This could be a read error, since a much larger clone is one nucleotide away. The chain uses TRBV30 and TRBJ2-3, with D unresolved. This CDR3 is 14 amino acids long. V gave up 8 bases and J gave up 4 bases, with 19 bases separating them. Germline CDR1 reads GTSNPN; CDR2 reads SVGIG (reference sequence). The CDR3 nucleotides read TGTGCCGGCACCACTACGATCGGCCCAGATACGCAGTATTTT. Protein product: CAGTTTIGPDTQYF.

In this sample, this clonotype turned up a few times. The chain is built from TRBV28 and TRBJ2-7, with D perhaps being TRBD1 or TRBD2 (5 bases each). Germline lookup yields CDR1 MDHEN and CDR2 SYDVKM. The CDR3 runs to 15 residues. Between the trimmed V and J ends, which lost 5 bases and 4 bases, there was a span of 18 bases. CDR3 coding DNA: TGTGCCAGCAGTCCTCTGCGGGCCAGGGAGTACGAGCAGTACTTC. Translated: CASSPLRAREYEQYF.

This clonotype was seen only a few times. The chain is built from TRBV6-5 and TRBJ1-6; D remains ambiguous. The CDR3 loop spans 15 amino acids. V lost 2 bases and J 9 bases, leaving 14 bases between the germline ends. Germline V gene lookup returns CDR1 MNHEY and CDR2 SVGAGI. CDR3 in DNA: TGTGCCAGCAGTTACGGTTCCCGGCCTACTTCACCCCTCCACTTT. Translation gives CASSYGSRPTSPLHF.

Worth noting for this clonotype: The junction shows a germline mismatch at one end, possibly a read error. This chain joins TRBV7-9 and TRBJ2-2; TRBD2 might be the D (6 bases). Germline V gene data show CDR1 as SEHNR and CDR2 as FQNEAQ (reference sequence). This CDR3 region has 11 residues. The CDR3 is CASLSTGGLFF. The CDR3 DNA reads TGTGCCAGCTTAAGCACCGGGGGGCTGTTTTTT.

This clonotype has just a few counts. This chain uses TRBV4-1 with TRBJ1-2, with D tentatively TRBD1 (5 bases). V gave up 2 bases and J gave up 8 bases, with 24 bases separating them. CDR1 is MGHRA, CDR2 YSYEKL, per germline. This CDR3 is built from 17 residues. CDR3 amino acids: CASSQPRDPTTRRGYTF. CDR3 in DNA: TGCGCCAGCAGCCAACCCCGGGACCCCACAACACGACGGGGCTACACCTTC.

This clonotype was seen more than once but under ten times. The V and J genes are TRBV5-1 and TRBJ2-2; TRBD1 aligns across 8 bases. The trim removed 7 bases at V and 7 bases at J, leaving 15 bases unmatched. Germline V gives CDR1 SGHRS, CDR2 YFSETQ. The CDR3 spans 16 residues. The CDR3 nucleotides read TGCGCCAGCGCCTCTCAGGGACAGGCCTCAGGCGGGGAGCTGTTTTTT. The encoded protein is CASASQGQASGGELFF.

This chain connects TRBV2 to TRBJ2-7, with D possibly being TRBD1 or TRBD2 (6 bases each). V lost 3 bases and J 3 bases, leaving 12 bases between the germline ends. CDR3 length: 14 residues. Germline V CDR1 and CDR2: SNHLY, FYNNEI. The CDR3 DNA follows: TGTGCCAGCAGTGAGGGTCGGGGGCTCTACGAGCAGTACTTC. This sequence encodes CASSEGRGLYEQYF.

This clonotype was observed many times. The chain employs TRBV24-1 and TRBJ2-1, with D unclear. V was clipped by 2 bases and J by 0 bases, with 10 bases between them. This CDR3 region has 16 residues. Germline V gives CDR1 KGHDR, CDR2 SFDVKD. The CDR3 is CATSDSRLDSYNEQFF. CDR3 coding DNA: TGTGCCACCAGTGATTCCCGCCTAGACTCCTACAATGAGCAGTTCTTC.

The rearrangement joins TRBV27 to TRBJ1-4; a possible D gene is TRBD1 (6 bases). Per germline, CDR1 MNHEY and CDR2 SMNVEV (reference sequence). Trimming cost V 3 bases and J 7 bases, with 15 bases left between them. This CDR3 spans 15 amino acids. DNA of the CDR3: TGTGCCAGCAGTTTCGGGGGGGGGGCGGGTGAAAAACTGTTTTTT. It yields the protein CASSFGGGAGEKLFF.

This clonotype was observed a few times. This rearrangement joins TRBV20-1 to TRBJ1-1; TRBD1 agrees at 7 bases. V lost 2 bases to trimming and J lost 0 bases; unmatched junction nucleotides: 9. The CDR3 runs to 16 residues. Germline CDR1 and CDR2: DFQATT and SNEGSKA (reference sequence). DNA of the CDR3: TGCAGTGCTAGATCGGAGGACAGGAGCATGAACACTGAAGCTTTCTTT. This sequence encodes CSARSEDRSMNTEAFF.

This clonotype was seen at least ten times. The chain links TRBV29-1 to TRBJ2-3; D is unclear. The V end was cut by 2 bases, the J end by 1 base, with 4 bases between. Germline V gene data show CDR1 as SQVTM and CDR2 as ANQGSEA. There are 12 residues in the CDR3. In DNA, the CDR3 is TGCAGCGTTGAATCCGGCACAGATACGCAGTATTTT. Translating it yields CSVESGTDTQYF.

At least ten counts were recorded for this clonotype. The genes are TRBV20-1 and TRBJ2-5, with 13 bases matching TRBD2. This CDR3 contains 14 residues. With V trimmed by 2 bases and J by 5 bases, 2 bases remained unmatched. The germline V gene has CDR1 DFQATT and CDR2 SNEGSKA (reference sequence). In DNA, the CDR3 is TGCAGTGCTAGAAAACTAGCGGGGGGGGAGACCCAGTACTTC. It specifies CSARKLAGGETQYF.